These 16 T cell receptor beta chains originate from one sample sequenced in a study of blood T cell repertoires in COVID-19. Assay: immunoSEQ multiplex PCR; the TCRdb copy retains only in-frame clones and omits some. The sample has fewer than 400,000 clones; approximately 83% are singletons. Sample: PBMCs or T cells enriched from blood (not recorded which). These receptors originate from a man in his thirties or forties who had recovered from COVID-19.

The chain is built from TRBV3-1 (or the pseudogene TRBV3-2) and TRBJ1-2, with 10 positions matching TRBD1. V was pared by 6 bases and J by 4 bases, with 11 bases of the junction left unmatched. The CDR3 runs 16 residues. Germline V gives CDR1 LGHDT, CDR2 YNNKEL (reference sequence). The CDR3 reads CASSPGQGPPSYGYTF. The CDR3 coding sequence is TGTGCCAGCAGTCCGGGACAGGGGCCACCATCCTATGGCTACACCTTC.

The sample holds one count of this clone. The rearrangement uses TRBV24-1 and TRBJ2-3; possible D gene TRBD2, 6 bases. CDR3 size: 13 residues. Per the germline V gene, CDR1 is KGHDR and CDR2 is SFDVKD. V shed 2 bases and J shed 11 bases, with 13 bases lying between them. The CDR3 DNA sequence: TGTGCCACCAGTGATTCGGGGGACGAGGAGCAGTATTTT. Translation: CATSDSGDEEQYF.

This clone was counted a few times. The chain carries TRBV3-1 (or the pseudogene TRBV3-2) and TRBJ1-6; D might be TRBD1 (5 bases). V dropped 4 bases and J dropped 0 bases, with 7 bases sitting between them. The germline gives CDR1 LGHDT, CDR2 YNNKEL (reference sequence). The CDR3 has 15 amino acids. This chain's CDR3 is CASSRDSSYNSPLHF. For the CDR3, the DNA is TGTGCCAGCAGCCGTGACAGCTCCTATAATTCACCCCTCCACTTT.

This clone was found once. The genes are TRBV6-1 and TRBJ2-5; 7 bases match TRBD1. The CDR3 length is 17 residues. Per the germline V gene, CDR1 is MNHNS and CDR2 is SASEGT. V lost 4 bases, J lost 4 bases, and 15 bases stayed unmatched. CDR3 nucleotide sequence: TGTGCCAGCAGTGGAGGTGTACACAGGGGTTATCTAGAGACCCAGTACTTC. This translates into CASSGGVHRGYLETQYF.

The chain is built from TRBV3-1 (or the pseudogene TRBV3-2) and TRBJ1-1, with D unresolved. The CDR3 spans 12 residues. Trimming removed 2 bases at V and 7 bases at J, with 8 bases between. Germline V gives CDR1 LGHDT, CDR2 YNNKEL (reference sequence). The CDR3 region is CASSQSIGEAFF. CDR3 DNA: TGTGCCAGCAGCCAATCCATCGGTGAAGCTTTCTTT.

V gene TRBV10-3 combines with J gene TRBJ1-1, with 7 bases matching TRBD1. Trimming removed 7 bases from V and 1 base from J; junction bases left unmatched: 3. This CDR3 contains 13 residues. Germline V lookup: CDR1 ENHRY, CDR2 SYGVKD. DNA of the CDR3: TGTGCCATCACGCGACAGGGGAACACTGAAGCTTTCTTT. Protein sequence: CAITRQGNTEAFF.

This clone was seen once. The chain employs TRBV9 and TRBJ1-4; D is uncertain. CDR3 length equals 16 residues. The ends were cut back, 4 bases at V and 3 bases at J, with 16 bases in the middle. Germline loops: CDR1 SGDLS, CDR2 YYNGEE. CDR3 sequence reads: CASSPRPNGANEKLFF. The DNA of the CDR3 is TGTGCCAGCAGCCCGAGGCCGAATGGAGCTAATGAAAAACTGTTTTTT.

V usage is TRBV25-1 and J usage is TRBJ1-1, with 7 bases aligning to TRBD1. J lost 4 bases, V lost 3 bases, and 8 bases had no gene match. Germline CDR1 reads MGHDK; CDR2 reads SYGVNS. This CDR3 region has 15 residues. This chain's CDR3 is CASSDPATGVTEAFF. As DNA, the CDR3 is TGTGCCAGCAGTGATCCCGCAACAGGGGTCACTGAAGCTTTCTTT.

The chain is built from TRBV19 and TRBJ1-5, with 7 nucleotides matching TRBD1. Unmatched junction bases numbered 10, after V lost 7 bases and J lost 7 bases. The CDR3 totals 14 residues. The germline CDR1 and CDR2 sequences are LNHDA and SQIVND (reference sequence). The CDR3 loop reads CASNRQGSSQPQHF. CDR3 in DNA: TGTGCCAGTAACCGACAGGGTAGTAGCCAGCCCCAGCATTTT.

This clone was seen only a few times. The chain is built from TRBV5-5 and TRBJ1-1, with D perhaps TRBD1 (5 bases). Trimming took off 4 bases at V and 0 bases at J, with 13 bases between the two ends. Germline V gives CDR1 SGHKS, CDR2 YYEKEE (reference sequence). The CDR3 covers 15 residues. The CDR3 bases are TGTGCCAGCAGCGGGAACAGGTCCTTGAACACTGAAGCTTTCTTT. This codes for CASSGNRSLNTEAFF.

Here the CDR3 reads CASSLETASYGYTF. Here the CDR3 DNA reads TGCGCCAGCAGCTTGGAGACAGCATCCTATGGCTACACCTTC. This chain links TRBV5-1 with TRBJ1-2, with D tentatively TRBD1 (5 bases). The CDR3 has 14 amino acids. CDR1 SGHRS and CDR2 YFSETQ come from the germline V gene. The germline V and J ends were trimmed by 0 bases and 4 bases, with 10 bases remaining between them.

This chain links TRBV11-2 with TRBJ2-5; D not resolved. Germline V gene sequence: CDR1 SGHAT, CDR2 FQNNGV. Deletions cut 5 bases from V and 5 bases from J, with 9 bases between. The CDR3 spans 12 residues. As DNA, the CDR3 is TGTGCCAGCAGCCTGGAGACGGAGACCCAGTACTTC. It codes for CASSLETETQYF.

The chain carries TRBV11-2 and TRBJ1-1, with 8 bases fitting TRBD1. The V gene end was trimmed by 1 base and the J gene end by 5 bases; junction bases not matched to a gene: 0. This CDR3 region has 13 residues. Germline lookup yields CDR1 SGHAT and CDR2 FQNNGV. The CDR3 here is CASSLGDRTEAFF. The DNA for the CDR3 is TGTGCCAGCAGCTTAGGGGACAGGACTGAAGCTTTCTTT.

Concerning this clone: A read error may account for a junction end that differs from germline. V is TRBV30 and J is TRBJ1-4; D is uncertain. The length of the CDR3 is 11 residues. Germline CDR1 is GTSNPN and CDR2 is SVGIG (reference sequence). The CDR3 region is CAWSNREKLFF. The CDR3 nucleotides read TGCGCCTGGAGTAATAGAGAAAAACTGTTTTTT.

The rearrangement uses TRBV4-3 and TRBJ1-4; D is undetermined. Germline CDR1 and CDR2: LGHNA and YSLEER. V lost 4 bases and J lost 0, with 6 bases in between. The CDR3 extends over 14 amino acids. The CDR3 DNA is TGCGCCAGCAGCCTTCAGGCAACTAATGAAAAACTGTTTTTT. The encoded protein is CASSLQATNEKLFF.

This clone has a handful of counts. This chain connects TRBV2 to TRBJ1-5; 8 nucleotides align to TRBD1. Germline CDR1 reads SNHLY; CDR2 reads FYNNEI. The CDR3 totals 15 residues. Trimming took 7 bases from V and 1 from J; bases not matched to a gene: 6. CDR3 in DNA: TGTGCCAGCAATCCTGGACAGGGAAGCAATCAGCCCCAGCATTTT. It yields the protein CASNPGQGSNQPQHF.